These T cell receptor beta chains were read from a single sample in a study of breast tumors, draining lymph nodes, adjacent tissues. In TCRdb, the multiplex PCR reads were re-called with MiXCR into one record per CDR3 protein. Here the sample spans roughly 220,000 distinct CDR3 sequences, around 34% being singletons. The sequenced sample was axillary lymph node tissue. The receptors come from a female donor with breast cancer. Some clones in this sample may be carry-over from other donors' samples. Each CDR3 is given with its conserved first and last residue. The D gene is left open where the match is weak. A row's size may be missing; if present it is once, few, many or a size class.

J gene: TRBJ2-5; clone size: NA; D gene: NA; V gene: TRBV7-2; CDR3 protein: CASSGGGGPGETQYF; CDR3 DNA: TGTGCCAGCAGTGGAGGGGGGGGGCCGGGGGAGACCCAGTACTTC
J gene: TRBJ2-3; clone size: many; D gene: NA; V gene: TRBV20-1; CDR3 protein: CSARDSARGRLDTQYF; CDR3 DNA: TGCAGTGCTAGAGATTCTGCGAGGGGCCGTTTAGATACGCAGTATTTT
J gene: TRBJ2-1; clone size: NA; D gene: TRBD2; V gene: TRBV20-1; CDR3 protein: CSASGRAGYTEQFF; CDR3 DNA: TGCAGTGCTAGCGGGAGGGCCGGGTACACTGAGCAGTTCTTC
J gene: TRBJ2-2; clone size: NA; D gene: NA; V gene: TRBV5-5; CDR3 protein: CASDQKGQPNTGELFF; CDR3 DNA: TGTGCCAGCGACCAAAAGGGACAACCGAACACCGGGGAGCTGTTTTTT
J gene: TRBJ2-3; clone size: NA; D gene: TRBD1; V gene: TRBV24-1; CDR3 protein: CATSRDRGRDTDTQYF; CDR3 DNA: TGTGCCACCAGCCGCGACAGGGGGCGCGACACAGATACGCAGTATTTT
J gene: TRBJ1-2; clone size: NA; D gene: TRBD1; V gene: TRBV20-1; CDR3 protein: CSARGGTGGRGNTF; CDR3 DNA: TGCAGTGCTAGAGGAGGGACAGGGGGCCGTGGAAACACCTTC
J gene: TRBJ2-7; clone size: many; D gene: TRBD2; V gene: TRBV2; CDR3 protein: CASSASGSVNEQYF; CDR3 DNA: TGTGCCAGCAGCGCAAGCGGGAGCGTCAACGAGCAGTACTTC
J gene: TRBJ1-4; clone size: many; D gene: TRBD1; V gene: TRBV5-1; CDR3 protein: CASSSGQGPTNEKLFF; CDR3 DNA: TGCGCCAGCAGTTCGGGACAGGGCCCAACTAATGAAAAACTGTTTTTT
J gene: TRBJ2-2; clone size: few; D gene: TRBD1; V gene: TRBV6-5; CDR3 protein: CASIRQGSGELCF; CDR3 DNA: TGTGCCAGCATACGACAGGGGTCCGGGGAGCTGTGTTTT
J gene: TRBJ2-3; clone size: few; D gene: TRBD1; V gene: TRBV6-5; CDR3 protein: CASSYGDRGRGDTQYF; CDR3 DNA: TGTGCCAGCAGTTACGGGGACAGGGGGCGCGGAGATACGCAGTATTTT
J gene: TRBJ2-1; clone size: many; D gene: TRBD2; V gene: TRBV4-1; CDR3 protein: CASSQVVAGVPVGEQFF; CDR3 DNA: TGCGCCAGCAGCCAAGTGGTAGCGGGTGTTCCGGTCGGTGAGCAGTTCTTC
J gene: TRBJ2-1; clone size: few; D gene: TRBD2; V gene: TRBV7-9; CDR3 protein: CASSPGTSYNEQFF; CDR3 DNA: TGTGCCAGCAGCCCCGGGACTAGTTACAATGAGCAGTTCTTC
J gene: TRBJ1-5; clone size: many; D gene: NA; V gene: TRBV9; CDR3 protein: CASSVDGYSNQPQHF; CDR3 DNA: TGTGCCAGCAGCGTAGACGGATATAGCAATCAGCCCCAGCATTTT
J gene: TRBJ1-5; clone size: many; D gene: NA; V gene: TRBV6-5; CDR3 protein: CASKAPGVNQPQHF; CDR3 DNA: TGTGCCAGCAAAGCGCCCGGGGTCAATCAGCCCCAGCATTTT
J gene: TRBJ2-2; clone size: many; D gene: NA; V gene: TRBV11-2; CDR3 protein: CASSSRLAGELFF; CDR3 DNA: TGTGCCAGCAGCTCTCGACTGGCCGGGGAGCTGTTTTTT